This T cell receptor beta chain was profiled in a study of regulatory T cells in long-lasting Graves disease. The TCR beta library used iRepertoire HTBI primers with Arm-PCR amplification of CDR3. TCRdb reanalysed the multiplex PCR reads using MiXCR and keeps one entry per CDR3 protein. The sample has 550,000 to 700,000 distinct CDR3 sequences, roughly 15% seen once; the top ten hold 12%. Documented time point: newly diagnosed GD, antithyroid drugs for less than 3 months. Extracted PBMC RNA gave rise to the TCR library. This clonotype appeared many times. From germline, CDR1 is DFQATT and CDR2 SNEGSKA (reference sequence). V gave up 0 bases and J gave up 0 bases; unmatched junction bases: 5. The CDR3 totals 16 residues. Separately, the same data were catalogued under a study of T cells in Graves' hyperthyroidism and ophthalmopathy. As that study records: Researchers defined stable Graves' hyperthyroidism as no ophthalmopathy progression within 18 months. Diagnoses were made from clinical symptoms, serum measures (thyroxine and TRAb), thyroid ultrasound and orbital computed tomography. First-round RT-PCR with HTBI primers amplified the TCR CDR3 region.

The sequences come from peripheral blood mononuclear cells (PBMCs), collected at new diagnosis, from a patient treated with antithyroid drugs. The clonotype originates from a young man with Graves disease. The chain recombines TRBV20-1 with TRBJ2-3; 8 bases map to TRBD2. DNA of the CDR3: TGCAGTGCTAGAGATCGGAAGCGGGAGAGCACAGATACGCAGTATTTT. Translated: CSARDRKRESTDTQYF.